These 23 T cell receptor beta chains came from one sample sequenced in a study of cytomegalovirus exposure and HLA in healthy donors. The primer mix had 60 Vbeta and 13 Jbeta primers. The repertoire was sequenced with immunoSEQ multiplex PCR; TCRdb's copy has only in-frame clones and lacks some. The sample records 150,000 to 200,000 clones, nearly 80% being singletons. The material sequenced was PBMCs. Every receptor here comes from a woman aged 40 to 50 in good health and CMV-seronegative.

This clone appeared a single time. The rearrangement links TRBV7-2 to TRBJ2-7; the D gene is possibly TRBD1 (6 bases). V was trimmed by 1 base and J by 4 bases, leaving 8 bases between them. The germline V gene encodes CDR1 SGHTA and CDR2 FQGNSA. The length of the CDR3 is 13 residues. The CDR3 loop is CASSLGTEYEQYF. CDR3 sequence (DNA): TGTGCCAGCAGCTTAGGGACAGAATACGAGCAGTACTTC. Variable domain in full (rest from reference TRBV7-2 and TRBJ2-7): GAGVSQSPSNKVTEKGKDVELRCDPISGHTALYWYRQSLGQGLEFLIYFQGNSAPDKSGLPSDRFSAERTGGSVSTLTIQRTQQEDSAVYLCASSLGTEYEQYFGPGTRLTVT.

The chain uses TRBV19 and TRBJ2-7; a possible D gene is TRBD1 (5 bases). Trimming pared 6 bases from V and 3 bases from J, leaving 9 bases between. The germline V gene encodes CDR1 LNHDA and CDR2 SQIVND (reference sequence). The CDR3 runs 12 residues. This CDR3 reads CASRSGHYEQYF. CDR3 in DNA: TGTGCCAGTAGAAGTGGACACTACGAGCAGTACTTC.

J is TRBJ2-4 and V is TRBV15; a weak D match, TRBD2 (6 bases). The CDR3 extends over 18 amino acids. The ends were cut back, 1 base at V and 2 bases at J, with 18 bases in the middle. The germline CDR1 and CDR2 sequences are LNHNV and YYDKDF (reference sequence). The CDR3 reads CATSRVWEDRRTKNIQYF. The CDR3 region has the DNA TGTGCCACCAGCAGAGTGTGGGAGGACCGCCGCACCAAAAACATTCAGTACTTC.

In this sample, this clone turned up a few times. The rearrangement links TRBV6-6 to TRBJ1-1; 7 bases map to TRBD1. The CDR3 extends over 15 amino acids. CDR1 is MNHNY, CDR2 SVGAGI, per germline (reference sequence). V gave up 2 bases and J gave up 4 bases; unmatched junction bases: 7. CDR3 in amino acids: CASSYPMTGFTEAFF. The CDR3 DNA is TGTGCCAGCAGTTACCCAATGACAGGGTTCACTGAAGCTTTCTTT.

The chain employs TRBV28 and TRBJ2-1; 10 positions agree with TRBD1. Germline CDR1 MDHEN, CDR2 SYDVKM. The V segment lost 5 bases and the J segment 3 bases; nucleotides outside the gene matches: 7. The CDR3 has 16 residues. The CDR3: CASSPRGTGDYNEQFF. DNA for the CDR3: TGTGCCAGCAGTCCCCGCGGGACAGGGGACTACAATGAGCAGTTCTTC.

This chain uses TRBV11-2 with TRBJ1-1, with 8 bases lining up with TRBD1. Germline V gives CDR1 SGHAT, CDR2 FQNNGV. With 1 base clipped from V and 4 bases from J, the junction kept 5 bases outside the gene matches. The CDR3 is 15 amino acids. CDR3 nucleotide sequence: TGTGCCAGCAGCTTAGGGACAGGGAGTAGCACTGAAGCTTTCTTT. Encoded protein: CASSLGTGSSTEAFF.

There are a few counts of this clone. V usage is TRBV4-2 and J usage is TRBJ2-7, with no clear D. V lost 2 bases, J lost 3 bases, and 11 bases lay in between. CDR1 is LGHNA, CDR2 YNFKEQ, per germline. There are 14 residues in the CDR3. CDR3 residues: CASSQKIGDYEQYF. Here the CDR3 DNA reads TGTGCCAGCAGCCAAAAGATCGGAGACTACGAGCAGTACTTC.

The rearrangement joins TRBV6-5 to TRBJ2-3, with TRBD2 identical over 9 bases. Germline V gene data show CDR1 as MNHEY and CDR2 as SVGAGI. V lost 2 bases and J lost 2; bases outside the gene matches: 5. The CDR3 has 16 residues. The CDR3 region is CASSYEAGGPTDTQYF. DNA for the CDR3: TGTGCCAGCAGTTACGAGGCGGGGGGGCCCACAGATACGCAGTATTTT.

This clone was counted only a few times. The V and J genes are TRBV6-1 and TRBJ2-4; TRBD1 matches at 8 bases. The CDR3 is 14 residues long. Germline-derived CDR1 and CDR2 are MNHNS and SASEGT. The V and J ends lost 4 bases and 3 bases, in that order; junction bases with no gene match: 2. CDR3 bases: TGTGCCAGCAGTGGAACAGGGGGCAAAAACATTCAGTACTTC. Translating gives CASSGTGGKNIQYF.

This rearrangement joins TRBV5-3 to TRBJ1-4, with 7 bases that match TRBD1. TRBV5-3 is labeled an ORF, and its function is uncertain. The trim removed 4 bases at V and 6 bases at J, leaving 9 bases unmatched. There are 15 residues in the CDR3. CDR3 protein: CARSARRQGYEKLFF. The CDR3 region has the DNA TGTGCCAGAAGCGCCCGAAGACAGGGATATGAAAAACTGTTTTTT.

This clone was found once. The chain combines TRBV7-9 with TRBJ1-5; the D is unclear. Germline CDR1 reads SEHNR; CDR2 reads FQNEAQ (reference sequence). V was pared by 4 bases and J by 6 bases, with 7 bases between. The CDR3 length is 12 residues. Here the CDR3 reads CASSSGGQPQHF. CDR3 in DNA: TGTGCCAGCAGCTCGGGTGGTCAGCCCCAGCATTTT. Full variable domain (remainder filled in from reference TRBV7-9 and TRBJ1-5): DTGVSQNPRHKITKRGQNVTFRCDPISEHNRLYWYRQTLGQGPEFLTYFQNEAQLEKSRLLSDRFSAERPKGSFSTLEIQRTEQGDSAMYLCASSSGGQPQHFGDGTRLSIL.

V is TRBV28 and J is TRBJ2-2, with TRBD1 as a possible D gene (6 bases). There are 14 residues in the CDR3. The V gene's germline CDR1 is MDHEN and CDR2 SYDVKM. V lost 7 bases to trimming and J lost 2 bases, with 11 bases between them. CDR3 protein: CASTWGPNTGELFF. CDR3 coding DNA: TGTGCCAGCACCTGGGGGCCAAACACCGGGGAGCTGTTTTTT.

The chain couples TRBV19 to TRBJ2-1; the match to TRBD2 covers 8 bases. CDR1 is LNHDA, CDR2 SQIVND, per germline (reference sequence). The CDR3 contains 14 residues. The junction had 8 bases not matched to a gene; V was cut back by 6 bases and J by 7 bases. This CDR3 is CASRFAGGLNEQFF. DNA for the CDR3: TGTGCCAGTAGGTTCGCGGGGGGTTTGAATGAGCAGTTCTTC.

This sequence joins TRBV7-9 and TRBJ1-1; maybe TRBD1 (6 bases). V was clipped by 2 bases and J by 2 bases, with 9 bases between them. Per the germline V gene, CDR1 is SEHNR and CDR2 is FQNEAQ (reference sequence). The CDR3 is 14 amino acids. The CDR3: CASSLRGANTEAFF. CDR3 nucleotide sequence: TGTGCCAGCAGCTTACGGGGGGCCAACACTGAAGCTTTCTTT.

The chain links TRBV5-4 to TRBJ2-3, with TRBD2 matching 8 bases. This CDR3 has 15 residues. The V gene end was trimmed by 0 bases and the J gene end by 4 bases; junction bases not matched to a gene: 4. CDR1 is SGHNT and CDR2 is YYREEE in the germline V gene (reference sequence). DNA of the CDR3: TGTGCCAGCAGCTTGGCGGGAGGGCGGCCAGATACGCAGTATTTT. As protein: CASSLAGGRPDTQYF. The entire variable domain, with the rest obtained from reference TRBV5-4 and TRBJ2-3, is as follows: ETGVTQSPTHLIKTRGQQVTLRCSSQSGHNTVSWYQQALGQGPQFIFQYYREEENGRGNFPPRFSGLQFPNYSSELNVNALELDDSALYLCASSLAGGRPDTQYFGPGTRLTVL.

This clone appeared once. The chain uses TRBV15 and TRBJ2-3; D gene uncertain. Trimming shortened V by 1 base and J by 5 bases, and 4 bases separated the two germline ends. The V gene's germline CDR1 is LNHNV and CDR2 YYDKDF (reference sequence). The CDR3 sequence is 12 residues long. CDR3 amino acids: CATSRAVDTQYF. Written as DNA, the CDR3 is TGTGCCACCAGCAGAGCTGTAGATACGCAGTATTTT.

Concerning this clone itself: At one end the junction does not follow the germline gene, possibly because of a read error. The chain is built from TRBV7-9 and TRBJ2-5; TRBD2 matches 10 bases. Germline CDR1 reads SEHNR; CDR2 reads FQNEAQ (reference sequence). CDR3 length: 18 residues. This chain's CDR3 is CSSSSPFQYLAGVETQYF. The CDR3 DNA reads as TGTTCCAGCAGCTCGCCCTTCCAATATCTAGCGGGGGTTGAGACCCAGTACTTC.

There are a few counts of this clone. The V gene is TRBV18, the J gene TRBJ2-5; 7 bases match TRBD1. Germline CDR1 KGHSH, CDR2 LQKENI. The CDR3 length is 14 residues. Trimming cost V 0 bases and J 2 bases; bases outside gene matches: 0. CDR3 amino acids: CASSPPGQQETQYF. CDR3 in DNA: TGTGCCAGCTCACCACCGGGACAGCAAGAGACCCAGTACTTC.

In nucleotides, the CDR3 is TGCGCCAGCAGCAGAACCGGGACTCAGGGCGGGGAGCTGTTTTTT. It specifies CASSRTGTQGGELFF. V usage is TRBV5-1 and J usage is TRBJ2-2, with a tentative D call TRBD2 (6 bases). CDR3 length: 15 residues. Looked up from germline, CDR1 is SGHRS and CDR2 is YFSETQ. The V end was cut by 4 bases, the J end by 7 bases, with 17 bases between.

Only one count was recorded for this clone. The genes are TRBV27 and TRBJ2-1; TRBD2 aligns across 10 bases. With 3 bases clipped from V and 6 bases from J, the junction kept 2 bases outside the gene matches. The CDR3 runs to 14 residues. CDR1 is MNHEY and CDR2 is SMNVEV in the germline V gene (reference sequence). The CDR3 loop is CASSFGTSANEQFF. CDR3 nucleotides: TGTGCCAGCAGTTTCGGGACTAGCGCCAATGAGCAGTTCTTC.

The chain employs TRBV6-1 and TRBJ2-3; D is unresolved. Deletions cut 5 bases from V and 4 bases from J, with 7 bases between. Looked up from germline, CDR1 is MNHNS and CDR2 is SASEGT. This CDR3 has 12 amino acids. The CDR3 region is CASSPLSDTQYF. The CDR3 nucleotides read TGTGCCAGCAGTCCCCTATCAGATACGCAGTATTTT.

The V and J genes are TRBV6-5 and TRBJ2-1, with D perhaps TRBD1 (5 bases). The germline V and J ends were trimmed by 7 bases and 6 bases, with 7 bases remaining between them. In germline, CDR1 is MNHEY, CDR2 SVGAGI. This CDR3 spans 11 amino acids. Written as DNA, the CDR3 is TGTGCCAGCACGCAGGGCAATGAGCAGTTCTTC. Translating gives CASTQGNEQFF.

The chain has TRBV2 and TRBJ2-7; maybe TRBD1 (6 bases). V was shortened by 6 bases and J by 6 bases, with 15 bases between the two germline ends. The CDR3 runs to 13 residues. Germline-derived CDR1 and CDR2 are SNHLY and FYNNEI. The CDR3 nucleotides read TGTGCCAGCAGCCCCGAGCAGGGGACCGAGCAGTACTTC. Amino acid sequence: CASSPEQGTEQYF.